A single sample gave rise to the 9 T cell receptor beta chains below, sequenced in a study of T-cell memory formation after mild COVID-19. MiXCR, run by TCRdb on the 5' RACE reads, gives a single entry per CDR3 protein. The sample consists of around 340,000 distinct CDR3 sequences, roughly 20% of them appearing once. The specimen was PBMCs or a T cell subset sorted from them (not recorded which). All receptors derive from an adult woman who had mild COVID-19 (a few samples of this study predate the infection). Cell type and time point are not known.

This chain uses TRBV6-2 or TRBV6-3 with TRBJ2-5; maybe TRBD1 (6 bases). V gave up 0 bases and J gave up 0 bases, with 14 bases separating them. Germline V gene sequence: CDR1 MNHEY, CDR2 SVGEGT. The CDR3 is made up of 17 amino acids. CDR3 in amino acids: CASSYSPRGPDQETQYF. Here the CDR3 DNA reads TGTGCCAGCAGTTACTCTCCCAGGGGCCCGGACCAAGAGACCCAGTACTTC.

This clonotype was detected a few times. This chain's CDR3 is CATLWGHGTEAFF. DNA for the CDR3: TGTGCCACTCTTTGGGGGCATGGCACTGAAGCTTTCTTT. The rearrangement links TRBV15 to TRBJ1-1, with a tentative D call TRBD1 (6 bases). V lost 9 bases, J lost 4 bases, and 15 bases lay in between. This CDR3 contains 13 residues. Per germline, CDR1 LNHNV and CDR2 YYDKDF (reference sequence).

This clonotype turned up a few times. This chain joins TRBV10-3 and TRBJ1-1, with D unresolved. The V end lost 3 bases, the J end lost 2 bases, and 7 bases lay between the germline ends. The CDR3 is 13 amino acids. Germline CDR1 and CDR2: ENHRY and SYGVKD. The CDR3 region has the DNA TGTGCCATCAGTGATCAGGCCAACACTGAAGCTTTCTTT. It is translated as CAISDQANTEAFF.

This clonotype was observed a few times. The genes are TRBV15 and TRBJ1-2; D is possibly TRBD1 (5 bases). CDR1 and CDR2 (germline): LNHNV, YYDKDF (reference sequence). The CDR3 runs 14 residues. V was trimmed by 6 bases and J by 6 bases, leaving 17 bases between them. The CDR3 region is CATSPIPGSHGYTF. The DNA of the CDR3 is TGTGCCACCAGTCCCATCCCAGGGTCCCATGGCTACACCTTC.

There are a few counts of this clonotype. V is TRBV15 and J is TRBJ1-5, with TRBD1 identical over 7 bases. Germline CDR1 is LNHNV and CDR2 is YYDKDF (reference sequence). The length of the CDR3 is 15 residues. Trimming cost V 8 bases and J 3 bases; bases outside gene matches: 10. Here the CDR3 reads CATREVRGFNQPQHF. In nucleotides, the CDR3 is TGTGCCACCCGGGAGGTCAGGGGGTTCAATCAGCCCCAGCATTTT.

The chain links TRBV6-5 to TRBJ1-1, with D possibly being TRBD1 (6 bases). Germline assignment: CDR1 MNHEY and CDR2 SVGAGI. This CDR3 comprises 12 residues. V lost 6 bases and J 7 bases, leaving 12 bases between the germline ends. The CDR3 here is CASRLGQNEAFF. As DNA, the CDR3 is TGTGCCAGCAGACTCGGACAGAATGAAGCTTTCTTT.

The chain combines TRBV7-9 with TRBJ2-7; D unclear. Germline CDR1 is SEHNR and CDR2 is FQNEAQ (reference sequence). CDR3 size: 13 residues. V lost 3 bases and J lost 2, with 8 bases in between. CDR3 loop: CASSLDAAYEQYF. CDR3 nucleotides: TGTGCCAGCAGCTTGGACGCAGCCTACGAGCAGTACTTC.

This clonotype was seen a few times. A read error may produce the germline difference seen at one junction end. The V call is TRBV7-3, the J call TRBJ2-2; a weak D match, TRBD1 (6 bases). The CDR3 is 12 amino acids. CDR1 is SGHTA and CDR2 is FQGTGA in the germline V gene. As DNA, the CDR3 is TGCGAAAACAGGGTCGGCACCGGGGAGCTGTTTTTT. It yields the protein CENRVGTGELFF.

The rearrangement links TRBV5-6 to TRBJ1-5; a weak D match, TRBD1 (5 bases). CDR1 and CDR2 from the germline V gene are SGHDT and YYEEEE. The CDR3 spans 17 residues. Trimming shortened V by 2 bases and J by 1 base, and 16 bases separated the two germline ends. This CDR3 is CASSLLKGLGSNQPQHF. The CDR3 nucleotides are TGTGCCAGCAGCTTACTAAAGGGGTTAGGAAGCAATCAGCCCCAGCATTTT.